The 15 T cell receptor beta chains below come from one sample, sequenced in a study of shared clonotypes between healthy human individuals. Data came from immunoSEQ multiplex PCR; TCRdb stores just in-frame clones and leaves some out. The sample holds fewer than 1.4 million clones, about 84% seen once. Material: memory CD4+ T cells from PBMCs. Subset described: CD45RA-negative fraction. The source of these receptors is a man younger than 35 in good health. Some clones in this sample may be carry-over from other donors' samples.

This clone was detected ten times or more. The chain uses TRBV28 and TRBJ2-7, with TRBD1 matching 8 bases. Germline V gene sequence: CDR1 MDHEN, CDR2 SYDVKM. The trim removed 4 bases at V and 3 bases at J, leaving 8 bases unmatched. The CDR3 loop spans 15 amino acids. CDR3 bases: TGTGCCAGCAGTTCCCCTGCAGGGGGCATCTACGAGCAGTACTTC. It specifies CASSSPAGGIYEQYF. Full variable domain (remainder filled in from reference TRBV28 and TRBJ2-7): DVKVTQSSRYLVKRTGEKVFLECVQDMDHENMFWYRQDPGLGLRLIYFSYDVKMKEKGDIPEGYSVSREKKERFSLILESASTNQTSMYLCASSSPAGGIYEQYFGPGTRLTVT.

This clone was recorded a few times. The chain is built from TRBV7-9 and TRBJ2-3; D might be TRBD1 (5 bases). Germline CDR1 reads SEHNR; CDR2 reads FQNEAQ (reference sequence). V gave up 1 base and J gave up 6 bases, with 14 bases separating them. This CDR3 region has 15 residues. CDR3 in amino acids: CASSLVSLKGDTQYF. Here the CDR3 DNA reads TGTGCCAGCAGCTTAGTCTCCCTCAAGGGGGATACGCAGTATTTT.

This clone was recorded a few times. V gene TRBV6-1 combines with J gene TRBJ2-7, with a possible D match to TRBD2 (6 bases). The CDR3 runs 11 residues. The V and J ends lost 3 bases and 12 bases respectively, with 12 bases between them. Germline CDR1 MNHNS, CDR2 SASEGT. The CDR3 is CASSDPRGGYF. As DNA, the CDR3 is TGTGCCAGCAGTGATCCCCGGGGAGGGTACTTC.

In this sample, this clone turned up once. The chain has TRBV9 and TRBJ1-2, with D perhaps TRBD1 (6 bases). Germline lookup yields CDR1 SGDLS and CDR2 YYNGEE. V lost 4 bases and J 3 bases, leaving 19 bases between the germline ends. The CDR3 has 16 amino acids. In DNA, the CDR3 is TGTGCCAGCAGCCCAGGGGCTACAGAATTCCACTATGGCTACACCTTC. Translated: CASSPGATEFHYGYTF.

This clone was picked up one time. This chain uses TRBV7-7 with TRBJ2-5, with 9 nucleotides matching TRBD2. There are 15 residues in the CDR3. The V gene end was trimmed by 1 base and the J gene end by 5 bases; junction bases not matched to a gene: 5. Germline V CDR1 and CDR2: SSHAT, FNYEAQ (reference sequence). The CDR3 DNA reads TGTGCCAGCAGCTTAGTGCGGCGGGAGGGGGAGACCCAGTACTTC. Protein sequence: CASSLVRREGETQYF.

This clone was counted a single time. The CDR3 DNA reads as TGTGCCATCAGTGAAGGACTAGCGGGTCAGACAGATACGCAGTATTTT. Its translation is CAISEGLAGQTDTQYF. The chain combines TRBV10-3 with TRBJ2-3; 11 bases are shared with TRBD2. Germline V lookup: CDR1 ENHRY, CDR2 SYGVKD. J lost 3 bases, V lost 3 bases, and 5 bases had no gene match. The CDR3 is made up of 16 amino acids.

This chain links TRBV19 with TRBJ2-7; no reliable D call. CDR1 is LNHDA and CDR2 is SQIVND in the germline V gene (reference sequence). V was clipped by 10 bases and J by 6 bases, with 16 bases between them. The CDR3 runs 12 residues. The CDR3 loop is CATPGPSLEQYF. In DNA, the CDR3 is TGTGCCACCCCGGGTCCCTCCCTCGAGCAGTACTTC.

The J gene is TRBJ2-7, the V gene TRBV7-2, with D perhaps matching TRBD2 (5 bases). Germline assignment: CDR1 SGHTA and CDR2 FQGNSA. The CDR3 has 12 residues. V was shortened by 3 bases and J by 6 bases, with 9 bases between the two germline ends. CDR3 DNA: TGTGCCAGCAGCTTGTCCCGGGGCGAGCAGTACTTC. Its translation is CASSLSRGEQYF.

The chain links TRBV4-2 to TRBJ1-4, with 8 positions matching TRBD1. The CDR3 spans 18 residues. The germline gives CDR1 LGHNA, CDR2 YNFKEQ. V gave up 0 bases and J gave up 3 bases; unmatched junction bases: 9. The CDR3 spells CASSQEGPGGSANEKLFF. CDR3 DNA sequence: TGTGCCAGCAGCCAAGAAGGTCCAGGGGGCTCAGCTAATGAAAAACTGTTTTTT.

The CDR3 DNA reads as TGTGCCATCAGTGAAGGACTAGCGGGTAACTACGAGCAGTACTTC. Protein: CAISEGLAGNYEQYF. V and J are TRBV10-3 and TRBJ2-7; TRBD2 matches at 11 bases. CDR1 is ENHRY, CDR2 SYGVKD, per germline. V gave up 3 bases and J gave up 3 bases; unmatched junction bases: 4. The CDR3 is made up of 15 amino acids.

As for this clone: Other nucleotide sequences from this sample produce the same CDR3. The chain employs TRBV5-1 and TRBJ1-4, with D perhaps TRBD1 (6 bases). Trimming removed 1 base at V and 8 bases at J, with 12 bases between. This CDR3 is built from 14 residues. Germline V lookup: CDR1 SGHRS, CDR2 YFSETQ. DNA of the CDR3: TGCGCCAGCAGCTTGTGGGGGGGCAACGAAAAACTGTTTTTT. Protein product: CASSLWGGNEKLFF.

The chain joins TRBV7-9 to TRBJ2-1; 8 nucleotides agree with TRBD2. J gave up 3 bases and V 5 bases, and 18 bases lay outside the gene matches. CDR1 SEHNR and CDR2 FQNEAQ come from the germline V gene (reference sequence). The CDR3 loop spans 19 amino acids. CDR3 sequence: CASSLRRSSGKDGYNEQFF. The CDR3 region has the DNA TGTGCCAGCAGCCTTAGGAGGAGTAGCGGGAAGGACGGCTACAATGAGCAGTTCTTC.

The rearrangement joins TRBV6-6 to TRBJ1-4; D remains ambiguous. Germline V gene data show CDR1 as MNHNY and CDR2 as SVGAGI (reference sequence). V lost 2 bases and J lost 3, with 10 bases in between. This CDR3 comprises 15 residues. The CDR3 region is CASSYGDDSNEKLFF. The DNA for the CDR3 is TGTGCCAGCAGTTACGGAGACGATTCTAATGAAAAACTGTTTTTT.

This clone appeared a single time. This chain uses TRBV7-8 with TRBJ1-1; D ambiguous. The CDR3 has 13 residues. CDR1 is SGHVS and CDR2 is FQNEAQ in the germline V gene. V lost 4 bases and J 5 bases, leaving 11 bases between the germline ends. The CDR3 sequence: CASSWEGRTEAFF. CDR3 nucleotide sequence: TGTGCCAGCAGCTGGGAGGGTCGGACTGAAGCTTTCTTT. The full variable domain, its missing parts supplied by reference TRBV7-8 and TRBJ1-1, is GAGVSQSPRYKVAKRGQDVALRCDPISGHVSLFWYQQALGQGPEFLTYFQNEAQLDKSGLPSDRFFAERPEGSVSTLKIQRTQQEDSAVYLCASSWEGRTEAFFGQGTRLTVV.

The chain couples TRBV5-1 to TRBJ2-3; 9 bases fit TRBD1. Per germline, CDR1 SGHRS and CDR2 YFSETQ. After removal of 4 bases from V and 1 base from J, the junction contained 4 bases not matched to a gene. The CDR3 covers 15 residues. The CDR3 bases are TGCGCCAGCAGCACACAGGGGGCCGGCACAGATACGCAGTATTTT. This codes for CASSTQGAGTDTQYF.